Listed below are T cell receptor beta chains from one sample, sequenced in a study of human T cells and chemical hapten exposure. From the RACE reads, TCRdb called clonotypes with MiXCR, one entry per CDR3 protein. The sample lists approximately 50,000 distinct CDR3 sequences, 11% seen once, with almost 4% in the top ten. The input for sequencing was whole blood, taken in connection with sensitization to the hapten diphenylcyclopropenone (DPC). These receptors all stem from a woman between 40 and 50 years old with alopecia areata. Some clones in this sample may be carry-over from other donors' samples. CDR3s leave out the opening cysteine and the closing phenylalanine or tryptophan. The order of the fields is J gene, V gene, CDR3 protein.

TRBJ2-1 | TRBV7-2 | ASSLLETSGRGEQF
TRBJ2-6 | TRBV19 | ASSILGLESGANVLT
TRBJ2-5 | TRBV3-1 | ASSQTSGETQY
TRBJ2-1 | TRBV6-2/TRBV6-3 | ASSKGVTYNEQF
TRBJ1-6 | TRBV5-5 | ASNPRQDENSPLH
TRBJ2-5 | TRBV4-2 | ASSQGASGVQETQY
TRBJ2-3 | TRBV7-2 | ASSLDYLGPQLTDTQY
TRBJ2-1 | TRBV7-9 | ASSPRLAGVYNEQF
TRBJ2-7 | TRBV21-1 | ASPLCVTPSCEQY
TRBJ2-2 | TRBV5-1 | ASSLRLAGGSNTGELF
TRBJ1-1 | TRBV28 | ASSFSGRGWGNTEAF
TRBJ2-1 | TRBV6-2/TRBV6-3 | ASSGRGTGALPNEQF
TRBJ1-5 | TRBV29-1 | SVGQSNQPQH
TRBJ1-2 | TRBV29-1 | SVEASAGQT
TRBJ2-7 | TRBV7-4 | ASSSTPGTALYEQY
TRBJ2-2 | TRBV4-3 | ASSQDLGGGSGELF
TRBJ1-1 | TRBV12-3/TRBV12-4 | ASTGTGRANTEAF
TRBJ1-1 | TRBV6-5 | ASSYLTGRRTEAF
TRBJ2-5 | TRBV18 | ASSPDRTGLATGTQY
TRBJ2-7 | TRBV5-1 | ASSLSLAAYEQY
TRBJ1-6 | TRBV19 | ASSMGTGDSPLH
TRBJ2-2 | TRBV27 | ASTPREGLNTGELF
TRBJ2-1 | TRBV11-3 | ASSSAQGSGNEQF
TRBJ1-1 | TRBV2 | ASGPWAF
TRBJ1-2 | TRBV20-1 | SARPGQGGGYT
TRBJ2-5 | TRBV29-1 | SVGGRTGQETQY
TRBJ1-2 | TRBV29-1 | SVELVPNYGYT
TRBJ1-1 | TRBV12-3/TRBV12-4 | ASRFLQGRTEAF
TRBJ2-1 | TRBV20-1 | SARDNRGSNEQF
TRBJ1-4 | TRBV7-9 | ASQGAGEKLF
TRBJ2-1 | TRBV7-3 | ASSRKGNEQF
TRBJ2-5 | TRBV29-1 | SVEGATRETQY
TRBJ2-1 | TRBV4-2 | ASSPIEAGNEQF
TRBJ2-3 | TRBV6-6 | ASSYSKVLGLAGGPTDTQY
TRBJ2-3 | TRBV12-3/TRBV12-4 | ATSFGGLNTDTQY
TRBJ2-7 | TRBV20-1 | SARDAGDLYEQY
TRBJ2-1 | TRBV11-2 | ASSLDRWGSSYNEQF